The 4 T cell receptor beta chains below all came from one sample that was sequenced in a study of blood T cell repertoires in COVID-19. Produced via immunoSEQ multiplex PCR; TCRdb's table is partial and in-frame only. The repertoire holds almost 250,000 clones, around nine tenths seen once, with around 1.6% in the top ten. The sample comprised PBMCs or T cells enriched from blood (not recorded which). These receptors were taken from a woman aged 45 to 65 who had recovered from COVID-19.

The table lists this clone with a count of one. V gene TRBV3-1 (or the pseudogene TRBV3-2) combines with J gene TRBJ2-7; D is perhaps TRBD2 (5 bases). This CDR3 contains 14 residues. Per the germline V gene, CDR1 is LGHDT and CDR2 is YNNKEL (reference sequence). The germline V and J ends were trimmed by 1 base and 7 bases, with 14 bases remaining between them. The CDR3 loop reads CASSQGRSPGEQYF. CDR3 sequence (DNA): TGTGCCAGCAGCCAAGGCAGATCCCCGGGGGAGCAGTACTTC.

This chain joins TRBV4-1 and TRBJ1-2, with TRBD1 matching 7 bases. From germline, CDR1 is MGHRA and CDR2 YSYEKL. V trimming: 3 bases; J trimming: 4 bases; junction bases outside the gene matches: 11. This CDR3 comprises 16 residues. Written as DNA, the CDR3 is TGCGCCAGCAGCCATGCCTCCCGACAGGGCGTCTATGGCTACACCTTC. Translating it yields CASSHASRQGVYGYTF.

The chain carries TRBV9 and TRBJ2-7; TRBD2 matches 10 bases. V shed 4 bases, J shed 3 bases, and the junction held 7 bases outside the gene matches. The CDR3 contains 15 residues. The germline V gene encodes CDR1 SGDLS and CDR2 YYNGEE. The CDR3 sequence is CASSPALAGGYEQYF. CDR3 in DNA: TGTGCCAGCAGCCCAGCCTTAGCGGGAGGCTACGAGCAGTACTTC.

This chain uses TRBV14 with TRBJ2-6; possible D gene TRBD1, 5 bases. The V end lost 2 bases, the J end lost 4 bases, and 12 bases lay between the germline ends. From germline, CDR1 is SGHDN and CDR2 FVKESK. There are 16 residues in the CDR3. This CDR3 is CASSQYLGAGANVLTF. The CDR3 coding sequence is TGTGCCAGCAGCCAATACTTAGGGGCCGGGGCCAACGTCCTGACTTTC.